These 32 T cell receptor beta chains were all obtained from the same sample, sequenced in a study of T-cell reconstitution after alpha-beta-depleted transplantation in children. A library of TCRbeta sequences, prepared with unique molecular identifiers, was generated. TCRdb used MiXCR to reprocess the PCR reads, holding one entry per CDR3 protein. There are roughly 300,000 distinct CDR3 sequences in the sample; about a tenth occur only once, and 2.4% lies in the top ten. The sequencing used PBMCs from the stem cell graft donor, collected from the stem cell graft. These TCRs come from a human donor who donated a stem cell graft to a child with acute lymphoblastic leukemia.

This clonotype was counted only a few times. The rearrangement uses TRBV20-1 and TRBJ2-1, with 7 bases matching TRBD1. The CDR3 runs to 16 residues. The V gene end was trimmed by 1 base and the J gene end by 3 bases; junction bases not matched to a gene: 9. Germline V lookup: CDR1 DFQATT, CDR2 SNEGSKA (reference sequence). The CDR3 loop is CSARGAGTEYYNEQFF. The CDR3, as DNA: TGCAGTGCTAGAGGTGCCGGGACAGAGTACTACAATGAGCAGTTCTTC.

This clonotype was found many times. The CDR3 DNA sequence: TGTGCCAGCAGTTTACGGGGGGCTCGCGGCTACACCTTC. Translated: CASSLRGARGYTF. The rearrangement uses TRBV28 and TRBJ1-2, with D perhaps TRBD1 (6 bases). The V end was cut by 2 bases, the J end by 8 bases, with 12 bases between. CDR1 is MDHEN, CDR2 SYDVKM, per germline. The CDR3 sequence is 13 residues long.

This clonotype was recorded a few times. The V and J genes are TRBV5-1 and TRBJ1-1; TRBD1 might be the D (6 bases). The CDR3 is 14 residues long. V lost 2 bases to trimming and J lost 4 bases, with 12 bases between them. Looked up from germline, CDR1 is SGHRS and CDR2 is YFSETQ. As DNA, the CDR3 is TGCGCCAGCAGCTTTAGCGTAGGGGGCACTGAAGCTTTCTTT. The encoded protein is CASSFSVGGTEAFF.

This chain joins TRBV7-2 and TRBJ2-7; possibly TRBD1 for D (6 bases). Germline CDR1 and CDR2: SGHTA and FQGNSA. V lost 3 bases to trimming and J lost 6 bases, with 9 bases between them. The CDR3 spans 12 residues. For the CDR3, the DNA is TGTGCCAGCAGCTTGTCAGGGGTCGAGCAGTACTTC. This encodes CASSLSGVEQYF. Complete variable domain (other parts from reference TRBV7-2 and TRBJ2-7): GAGVSQSPSNKVTEKGKDVELRCDPISGHTALYWYRQSLGQGLEFLIYFQGNSAPDKSGLPSDRFSAERTGGSVSTLTIQRTQQEDSAVYLCASSLSGVEQYFGPGTRLTVT.

This clonotype was counted only a few times. The CDR3 loop is CASIGTGGGETQYF. CDR3 coding DNA: TGCGCCAGCATCGGGACAGGGGGCGGAGAGACCCAGTACTTC. This sequence joins TRBV5-1 and TRBJ2-5; 12 nucleotides line up with TRBD1. Germline assignment: CDR1 SGHRS and CDR2 YFSETQ. This CDR3 spans 14 amino acids. V dropped 6 bases and J dropped 4; count of bases not matched to a gene: 4.

V and J are TRBV7-8 and TRBJ2-3; 12 bases line up with TRBD2. Per the germline V gene, CDR1 is SGHVS and CDR2 is FQNEAQ. Trimming cost V 1 base and J 7 bases; bases outside gene matches: 12. The CDR3 extends over 18 amino acids. The CDR3 is CASSLGWTSGTLRNTQYF. The CDR3 bases are TGTGCCAGCAGCTTAGGTTGGACTAGCGGGACCCTCCGCAATACGCAGTATTTT.

In this sample, this clonotype turned up many times. The J gene is TRBJ2-7, the V gene TRBV27; 10 bases map to TRBD1. Germline V CDR1 and CDR2: MNHEY, SMNVEV (reference sequence). V lost 6 bases to trimming and J lost 3 bases; unmatched junction nucleotides: 2. This CDR3 spans 13 amino acids. The CDR3 spells CASSRTGGYEQYF. In nucleotides, the CDR3 is TGTGCCAGCAGCCGGACAGGGGGCTACGAGCAGTACTTC.

The chain combines TRBV12-3 or TRBV12-4 with TRBJ2-3, with 7 bases identical to TRBD1. V lost 6 bases to trimming and J lost 5 bases; unmatched junction nucleotides: 8. This CDR3 has 14 amino acids. CDR3 protein: CASRPDRAQDTQYF. The DNA for the CDR3 is TGTGCCAGCAGACCAGACAGGGCGCAAGATACGCAGTATTTT.

This clonotype was seen a handful of times. This rearrangement joins TRBV4-3 to TRBJ1-2, with unresolved D. This CDR3 comprises 15 residues. Trimming shortened V by 0 bases and J by 4 bases, and 12 bases separated the two germline ends. CDR1 is LGHNA and CDR2 is YSLEER in the germline V gene. Here the CDR3 DNA reads TGCGCCAGCAGCCAAGAACGTGGGAAAGTCTATGGCTACACCTTC. This codes for CASSQERGKVYGYTF.

This clonotype has a count of ten or more. V gene TRBV5-1 combines with J gene TRBJ2-1, with D unresolved. CDR1 SGHRS and CDR2 YFSETQ come from the germline V gene. This CDR3 comprises 14 residues. V lost 3 bases to trimming and J lost 8 bases, with 15 bases between them. Here the CDR3 DNA reads TGCGCCAGCAGCTCCCTACACGGGCTCGATGAGCAGTTCTTC. It encodes CASSSLHGLDEQFF.

This clonotype has only a few counts. One junction end disagrees with the germline gene, perhaps due to a read error. This chain links TRBV10-3 with TRBJ1-1, with TRBD1 matching 9 bases. CDR3 length equals 13 residues. Germline V gene sequence: CDR1 ENHRY, CDR2 SYGVKD. Written as DNA, the CDR3 is TGTGCCATCAGTGAGCACCGGACAGGGGAAGCGGCATTT. Its protein product is CAISEHRTGEAAF.

The sample holds many counts of this clonotype. The chain carries TRBV27 and TRBJ2-7; the match to TRBD1 covers 8 bases. Germline values: CDR1 MNHEY, CDR2 SMNVEV (reference sequence). The CDR3 totals 14 residues. The V gene end was trimmed by 6 bases and the J gene end by 0 bases; junction bases not matched to a gene: 4. The CDR3 spells CASRTGTGSYEQYF. The CDR3 coding sequence is TGTGCCAGCAGGACCGGGACAGGCTCCTACGAGCAGTACTTC.

This clonotype was observed a few times. This CDR3 is CASSFRASGSSDEQFF. The CDR3 bases are TGTGCCAGCAGCTTTCGGGCTAGCGGGAGTAGCGATGAGCAGTTCTTC. The chain links TRBV7-8 to TRBJ2-1; TRBD2 agrees at 10 bases. The germline V gene has CDR1 SGHVS and CDR2 FQNEAQ. The CDR3 runs to 16 residues. V trimming: 3 bases; J trimming: 8 bases; junction bases outside the gene matches: 10.

This clonotype occurred many times. This sequence joins TRBV6-1 and TRBJ2-7; tentatively, D is TRBD2 (5 bases). The V end lost 0 bases, the J end lost 1 base, and 10 bases lay between the germline ends. This CDR3 region has 15 residues. CDR1 and CDR2 from the germline V gene are MNHNS and SASEGT. As DNA, the CDR3 is TGTGCCAGCAGTGAAGCATCGGGGAATTCCTACGAGCAGTACTTC. This encodes CASSEASGNSYEQYF.

The chain employs TRBV10-3 and TRBJ2-1; D may be TRBD1 (8 bases). The CDR3 covers 15 residues. V shed 3 bases and J shed 8 bases, with 17 bases lying between them. Germline-derived CDR1 and CDR2 are ENHRY and SYGVKD. The CDR3 protein is CAISEMLADRDEQFF. The CDR3 DNA is TGTGCCATCAGTGAAATGCTAGCGGACAGGGATGAGCAGTTCTTC.

This clonotype was counted ten times or more. This chain connects TRBV29-1 to TRBJ2-3, with D possibly matching TRBD1 (6 bases). The CDR3 contains 14 residues. Looked up from germline, CDR1 is SQVTM and CDR2 is ANQGSEA. V was pared by 5 bases and J by 0 bases, with 12 bases between. CDR3 residues: CSVWMRGSTDTQYF. Here the CDR3 DNA reads TGCAGCGTTTGGATGAGGGGGAGCACAGATACGCAGTATTTT.

This clonotype has just a few counts. For the CDR3, the DNA is TGTGCCAGCAGCGTTACTGGACAGTTGGCCTATGGCTACACCTTC. Translation: CASSVTGQLAYGYTF. The chain uses TRBV7-3 and TRBJ1-2; perhaps TRBD1 as D (6 bases). The ends were cut back, 5 bases at V and 4 bases at J, with 17 bases in the middle. CDR3 length: 15 amino acids. The germline V gene encodes CDR1 SGHTA and CDR2 FQGTGA.

There are a few counts of this clonotype. V usage is TRBV4-2 and J usage is TRBJ2-7; 7 bases align to TRBD2. Germline values: CDR1 LGHNA, CDR2 YNFKEQ. Trimming took 1 base from V and 2 from J; bases not matched to a gene: 2. This CDR3 region has 14 residues. The CDR3 DNA follows: TGTGCCAGCAGCCAAGGGGGGGGACCCTACGAGCAGTACTTC. Encoded protein: CASSQGGGPYEQYF.

This clonotype has a handful of counts. The V call is TRBV5-1, the J call TRBJ2-6; D gene uncertain. CDR1 is SGHRS and CDR2 is YFSETQ in the germline V gene. The CDR3 covers 16 residues. Trimming shortened V by 8 bases and J by 0 bases, and 15 bases separated the two germline ends. This chain's CDR3 is CARPACEASGANVLTF. CDR3 nucleotides: TGCGCCAGGCCGGCTTGCGAGGCCTCTGGGGCCAACGTCCTGACTTTC.

This clonotype turned up a few times. The rearrangement links TRBV5-1 to TRBJ2-1; 10 bases agree with TRBD2. The CDR3 sequence is 16 residues long. In germline, CDR1 is SGHRS, CDR2 YFSETQ. Trimming at V came to 4 bases and at J to 4 bases, leaving 8 bases not matched to a gene. CDR3 sequence (DNA): TGCGCCAGCAGCATTGGGACTAGCGAGATATACAATGAGCAGTTCTTC. It translates to CASSIGTSEIYNEQFF.

V usage is TRBV5-6 and J usage is TRBJ2-1, with D possibly being TRBD1 (5 bases). V gave up 4 bases and J gave up 0 bases, with 14 bases separating them. This CDR3 comprises 16 residues. CDR1 is SGHDT and CDR2 is YYEEEE in the germline V gene. This CDR3 reads CASSLYRSSSYNEQFF. CDR3 DNA: TGTGCCAGCAGCCTATACAGGTCCAGCTCCTACAATGAGCAGTTCTTC.

The chain joins TRBV2 to TRBJ2-2; D remains ambiguous. Trimming left V 10 bases short and J 6 bases short, with 15 bases between. The length of the CDR3 is 13 residues. CDR1 SNHLY and CDR2 FYNNEI come from the germline V gene. The CDR3 region is CATNPADSGELFF. CDR3 nucleotide sequence: TGTGCCACCAACCCGGCAGATTCCGGGGAGCTGTTTTTT.

The sample holds many counts of this clonotype. The chain recombines TRBV20-1 with TRBJ2-1; no clear D gene. This CDR3 spans 13 amino acids. Looked up from germline, CDR1 is DFQATT and CDR2 is SNEGSKA (reference sequence). The V end lost 5 bases, the J end lost 4 bases, and 12 bases lay between the germline ends. CDR3: CSAADTRYNEQFF. The CDR3 nucleotides read TGCAGTGCTGCAGACACACGGTACAATGAGCAGTTCTTC.

A few counts support this clonotype. This chain uses TRBV3-1 with TRBJ2-1; 12 bases are shared with TRBD2. V dropped 4 bases and J dropped 5; count of bases not matched to a gene: 3. This CDR3 is built from 15 residues. Germline CDR1 reads LGHDT; CDR2 reads YNNKEL (reference sequence). CDR3 protein: CASSPRLAGDNEQFF. CDR3 bases: TGTGCCAGCAGCCCCCGACTAGCGGGAGACAATGAGCAGTTCTTC.

This clonotype was seen a handful of times. The chain links TRBV24-1 to TRBJ2-3; D gene ambiguous. This CDR3 has 13 residues. V was shortened by 5 bases and J by 0 bases, with 5 bases between the two germline ends. The V gene's germline CDR1 is KGHDR and CDR2 SFDVKD. The CDR3, as DNA: TGTGCCACCAGTGCGCAGAGCACAGATACGCAGTATTTT. This codes for CATSAQSTDTQYF.

This sequence joins TRBV20-1 and TRBJ2-1, with D perhaps TRBD2 (5 bases). Trimming stripped 2 bases from V and 9 bases from J, with 17 bases between. The CDR3 extends over 14 amino acids. Germline lookup yields CDR1 DFQATT and CDR2 SNEGSKA (reference sequence). The DNA for the CDR3 is TGCAGTGCTAGACCCAAGAGGGATCGAGTTGAGCAGTTCTTC. It specifies CSARPKRDRVEQFF.

A few counts support this clonotype. The J gene is TRBJ2-1, the V gene TRBV11-2; TRBD2 matches at 13 bases. Germline CDR1 and CDR2: SGHAT and FQNNGV. This CDR3 region has 18 residues. Unmatched junction bases numbered 9, after V lost 1 base and J lost 6 bases. CDR3 sequence reads: CASSLVGLAGVGGNEQFF. In DNA form, the CDR3 reads TGTGCCAGCAGCTTAGTCGGACTAGCGGGAGTAGGGGGCAATGAGCAGTTCTTC.

The genes are TRBV4-1 and TRBJ2-2, with D perhaps TRBD2 (6 bases). This CDR3 has 15 amino acids. From germline, CDR1 is MGHRA and CDR2 YSYEKL. Trimming stripped 1 base from V and 5 bases from J, with 11 bases between. CDR3 amino acids: CASSQGGLKTGELFF. The CDR3 DNA reads as TGCGCCAGCAGCCAAGGGGGACTCAAAACCGGGGAGCTGTTTTTT.

There are many counts of this clonotype. The rearrangement joins TRBV27 to TRBJ1-2; TRBD1 agrees at 7 bases. This CDR3 has 15 amino acids. CDR1 is MNHEY, CDR2 SMNVEV, per germline (reference sequence). J was trimmed by 4 bases and V by 5 bases; bases with no gene match: 10. CDR3 DNA: TGTGCCAGCAGTAGGGGAAACAGGGGAACCTATGGCTACACCTTC. Translated: CASSRGNRGTYGYTF.

The rearrangement links TRBV11-1 to TRBJ1-1; D might be TRBD1 (6 bases). Trimming stripped 7 bases from V and 1 base from J, with 13 bases between. The CDR3 contains 14 residues. The germline gives CDR1 SGHAT, CDR2 FQDESV (reference sequence). The CDR3 coding sequence is TGTGCCAGCATACCGGACAGTACGAACACTGAAGCTTTCTTT. Protein: CASIPDSTNTEAFF.

V is TRBV5-1 and J is TRBJ2-3, with TRBD2 matching over 10 bases. The CDR3 runs 16 residues. Germline values: CDR1 SGHRS, CDR2 YFSETQ. The ends lost 2 bases at V and 2 bases at J; junction bases unmatched: 5. The CDR3 protein is CASSLGGLADTDTQYF. The CDR3 bases are TGCGCCAGCAGCTTAGGAGGACTAGCGGACACAGATACGCAGTATTTT.

To note about this clonotype: One base away lies a much larger clone, so this may be a sequencing read error. The J gene is TRBJ2-2, the V gene TRBV27, with 7 bases lining up with TRBD2. Per the germline V gene, CDR1 is MNHEY and CDR2 is SMNVEV (reference sequence). The CDR3 is 17 residues long. DNA of the CDR3: TGTGCCAGCAGTCCCCTCCCCGGGGGGTCCAAAACCGGGAAGCTGTTTTTT. It codes for CASSPLPGGSKTGKLFF.